These T cell receptor beta chains were read from a single sample in a study of OX40 agonist ivuxolimab in advanced cancers. Clones were sequenced by immunoSEQ multiplex PCR, and TCRdb holds only the in-frame ones, with some missing. The table lists tens of thousands of clones, 70% to 90% of them singletons. This specimen consisted of CD4+ or CD8+ T cells sorted from blood, obtained in a trial of the OX40 agonist ivuxolimab. All receptors come from an adult with an advanced solid tumor such as melanoma, head and neck, liver or kidney cancer. Both conserved end residues are part of each CDR3. A D gene is named only where the DNA matches it firmly. The listing skips clone size in some rows; elsewhere it reads once, few, many or a size class.

J gene: TRBJ2-2
V gene: TRBV7-3
clone size: -
D gene: TRBD1
CDR3 protein: CASSTTTTGGTGELFF
CDR3 DNA: TGTGCCAGCAGTACGACCACCACAGGGGGAACCGGGGAGCTGTTTTTT

J gene: TRBJ1-3
V gene: TRBV6-5
clone size: -
D gene: -
CDR3 protein: CASSYSRVSGNTIYF
CDR3 DNA: TGTGCCAGCAGTTACTCGAGAGTATCTGGAAACACCATATATTTT

J gene: TRBJ1-2
V gene: TRBV5-1
clone size: -
D gene: TRBD1
CDR3 protein: CASSLRTGGSYGYTF
CDR3 DNA: TGCGCCAGCAGCCTCAGGACAGGGGGGAGCTATGGCTACACCTTC

J gene: TRBJ1-3
V gene: TRBV6-6
clone size: -
D gene: -
CDR3 protein: CASSSHGNTIYF
CDR3 DNA: TGTGCCAGCAGTTCCCATGGAAACACCATATATTTT

J gene: TRBJ1-2
V gene: TRBV7-2
clone size: -
D gene: TRBD1
CDR3 protein: CASSSSGTGVNYGYTF
CDR3 DNA: TGTGCCAGCAGCTCTAGTGGGACAGGGGTTAACTATGGCTACACCTTC

J gene: TRBJ2-7
V gene: TRBV6-1
clone size: few
D gene: -
CDR3 protein: CASGQYSYEQYF
CDR3 DNA: TGTGCCAGCGGACAGTACTCCTACGAGCAGTACTTC

J gene: TRBJ2-7
V gene: TRBV4-2
clone size: -
D gene: TRBD1
CDR3 protein: CASSQDYLGQGGYEQYF
CDR3 DNA: TGTGCCAGCAGCCAGGATTACCTCGGACAGGGGGGCTACGAGCAGTACTTC

J gene: TRBJ1-1
V gene: TRBV6-1
clone size: -
D gene: TRBD1
CDR3 protein: CASLTGDGNTEAFF
CDR3 DNA: TGTGCCAGTCTGACAGGGGATGGTAACACTGAAGCTTTCTTT

J gene: TRBJ2-7
V gene: TRBV5-1
clone size: -
D gene: TRBD1
CDR3 protein: CASSLGTAISYEQYF
CDR3 DNA: TGCGCCAGCAGCCTCGGGACAGCTATCTCCTACGAGCAGTACTTC

J gene: TRBJ2-7
V gene: TRBV10-1
clone size: few
D gene: -
CDR3 protein: CASSDTYEQYF
CDR3 DNA: TGCGCCAGCAGTGATACCTACGAGCAGTACTTC

J gene: TRBJ2-7
V gene: TRBV7-8
clone size: -
D gene: -
CDR3 protein: CASSLIFSEQYF
CDR3 DNA: TGTGCCAGCAGCTTAATTTTCAGCGAGCAGTACTTC

J gene: TRBJ2-5
V gene: TRBV5-1
clone size: -
D gene: -
CDR3 protein: CASSDGGTAQETQYF
CDR3 DNA: TGCGCCAGCAGCGACGGCGGGACAGCACAAGAGACCCAGTACTTC

J gene: TRBJ1-2
V gene: TRBV6-5
clone size: -
D gene: -
CDR3 protein: CASKVLDRPGGYTF
CDR3 DNA: TGTGCCAGCAAAGTCCTAGATCGACCAGGGGGCTACACCTTC

J gene: TRBJ2-7
V gene: TRBV10-3
clone size: -
D gene: TRBD2
CDR3 protein: CAIMTSGGNEQYF
CDR3 DNA: TGTGCCATAATGACTAGCGGGGGAAACGAGCAGTACTTC

J gene: TRBJ1-4
V gene: TRBV6-5
clone size: -
D gene: -
CDR3 protein: CASRTGPNEKLFF
CDR3 DNA: TGTGCCAGCAGAACCGGACCTAATGAAAAACTGTTTTTT

J gene: TRBJ2-7
V gene: TRBV7-6
clone size: -
D gene: -
CDR3 protein: CASSPRAGNEQYF
CDR3 DNA: TGTGCCAGCAGCCCTAGGGCGGGTAACGAGCAGTACTTC

J gene: TRBJ2-6
V gene: TRBV7-8
clone size: few
D gene: TRBD2
CDR3 protein: CASTHGGVLTGANVLTF
CDR3 DNA: TGTGCCAGCACCCACGGGGGGGTACTGACTGGGGCCAACGTCCTGACTTTC

J gene: TRBJ1-4
V gene: TRBV7-8
clone size: -
D gene: -
CDR3 protein: CASSLGRASEKLFF
CDR3 DNA: TGTGCCAGCAGCTTAGGCAGGGCGAGCGAAAAACTGTTTTTT

J gene: TRBJ2-7
V gene: TRBV5-1
clone size: -
D gene: -
CDR3 protein: CASRVYTDSAYEQYF
CDR3 DNA: TGCGCCAGCAGAGTGTACACGGACAGCGCCTACGAGCAGTACTTC

J gene: TRBJ2-5
V gene: TRBV6-1
clone size: -
D gene: TRBD1
CDR3 protein: CASRERDRGVQETQYF
CDR3 DNA: TGTGCCAGCAGGGAACGGGACAGGGGGGTACAAGAGACCCAGTACTTC

J gene: TRBJ2-7
V gene: TRBV15
clone size: -
D gene: TRBD1
CDR3 protein: CATSRDLTGSRAYEQYF
CDR3 DNA: TGTGCCACCAGCAGGGACCTGACAGGGAGCCGCGCCTACGAGCAGTACTTC

J gene: TRBJ2-5
V gene: TRBV5-4
clone size: -
D gene: -
CDR3 protein: CASSFHSSVQYF
CDR3 DNA: TGTGCCAGCAGCTTCCACTCTAGCGTGCAGTACTTC

J gene: TRBJ1-1
V gene: TRBV14
clone size: -
D gene: -
CDR3 protein: CASSQEWGLKPEAFF
CDR3 DNA: TGTGCCAGCAGCCAAGAATGGGGCCTCAAGCCTGAAGCTTTCTTT

J gene: TRBJ1-2
V gene: TRBV10-3
clone size: -
D gene: -
CDR3 protein: CAISSRAANYGYTF
CDR3 DNA: TGTGCCATCAGCTCCAGGGCAGCTAACTATGGCTACACCTTC

J gene: TRBJ1-1
V gene: TRBV9
clone size: -
D gene: TRBD1
CDR3 protein: CASSETGGEAFF
CDR3 DNA: TGTGCCAGCAGCGAGACAGGGGGCGAAGCTTTCTTT

J gene: TRBJ1-2
V gene: TRBV25-1
clone size: once
D gene: -
CDR3 protein: CASSHPLGWNYGYTF
CDR3 DNA: TGTGCCAGCTCCCATCCCCTGGGGTGGAACTATGGCTACACCTTC

J gene: TRBJ1-5
V gene: TRBV21-1
clone size: -
D gene: -
CDR3 protein: CASSKGGTNQPQHF
CDR3 DNA: TGTGCCAGCAGCAAAGGGGGCACCAATCAGCCCCAGCATTTT

J gene: TRBJ1-5
V gene: TRBV5-1
clone size: -
D gene: -
CDR3 protein: CASSLGTTGSNQPQHF
CDR3 DNA: TGCGCCAGCAGCTTGGGTACAACGGGTAGCAATCAGCCCCAGCATTTT

J gene: TRBJ1-1
V gene: TRBV11-2
clone size: -
D gene: -
CDR3 protein: CASSSPVTQGSTEAFF
CDR3 DNA: TGTGCCAGCAGCTCGCCGGTCACTCAAGGTTCCACTGAAGCTTTCTTT